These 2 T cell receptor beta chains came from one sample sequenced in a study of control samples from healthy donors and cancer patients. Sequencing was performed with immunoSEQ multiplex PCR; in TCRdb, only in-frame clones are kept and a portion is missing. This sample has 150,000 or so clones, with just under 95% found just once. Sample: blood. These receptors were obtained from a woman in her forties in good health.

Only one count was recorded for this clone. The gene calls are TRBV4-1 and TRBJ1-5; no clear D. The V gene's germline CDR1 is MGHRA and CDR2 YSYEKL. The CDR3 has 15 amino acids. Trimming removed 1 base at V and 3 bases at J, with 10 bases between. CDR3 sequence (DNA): TGCGCCAGCAGCCAAGTTGAGAGATACAATCAGCCCCAGCATTTT. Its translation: CASSQVERYNQPQHF.

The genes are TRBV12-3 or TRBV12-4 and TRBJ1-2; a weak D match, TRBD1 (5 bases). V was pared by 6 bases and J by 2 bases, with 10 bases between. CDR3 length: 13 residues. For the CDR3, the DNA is TGTGCCAGCAGAGTGACAGACAACTATGGCTACACCTTC. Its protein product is CASRVTDNYGYTF.